The clone carrying this T cell receptor (beta chain) was found many times. Its antigen is unknown. Orbital computed tomography and thyroid ultrasound, together with serum TRAb and thyroxine and clinical symptoms, were used for diagnoses. This CDR3 is 15 amino acids long. Trimming left V 5 bases short and J 4 bases short, with 18 bases between. Germline CDR1 and CDR2: SEHNR and FQNEAQ (reference sequence). This entry belongs to a study of T cells in Graves' hyperthyroidism and ophthalmopathy. Study background: The authors collected peripheral blood at initial diagnosis, before any treatment.

Amplification of TCR beta CDR3 regions was performed using RNA transcripts as template. Primed by the HTBI set, a first-round RT-PCR was run on the TCR CDR3. MiXCR, run by TCRdb on the multiplex PCR reads, gives a single entry per CDR3 protein. The top ten hold less than 4.5% of the sample, which has hundreds of thousands of distinct CDR3 sequences, under 20% seen once. Regarding the study as a whole: A 13 V-J signature model discriminated ophthalmopathy versus stable hyperthyroidism.

The source material was blood. V usage is TRBV7-9 and J usage is TRBJ2-7; D is possibly TRBD2 (5 bases). This clonotype was obtained from a woman aged 25 to 39 with Graves' hyperthyroidism. As DNA, the CDR3 is TGTGCCAGCAGCGCACGACTCGACCGGAGGTACGAGCAGTACTTC. It is translated as CASSARLDRRYEQYF.